This is a list of T cell receptor beta chains from one sample in a study of CD8 T cells in Susac syndrome. MiXCR, run by TCRdb on the immunoSEQ multiplex PCR reads, gives a single entry per CDR3 protein. The sample contains some 200,000 distinct CDR3 sequences, more than 85% of which appear only once. Material for sequencing was CD8+ T cells from PBMCs. These receptors were collected from a human donor with multiple sclerosis. The CDR3 runs from the conserved cysteine through the conserved F or W. Each record gives: V gene, J gene, CDR3 protein.

>TRBV18|TRBJ1-2
CASSSVGTGDGYTF
>TRBV27|TRBJ2-1
CASSLSEAPEQFF
>TRBV29-1|TRBJ1-2
CSVPDNYGYTF
>TRBV15|TRBJ2-3
CATTGGGVTDTQYF
>TRBV5-1|TRBJ2-1
CASCSLGANEQFF
>TRBV9|TRBJ2-5
CASSVGGMGGTQYF
>TRBV6-6|TRBJ2-7
CASSPAPAGNFYEQYF
>TRBV5-1|TRBJ2-2
CASTDSPANTGELFF
>TRBV20-1|TRBJ2-2
CSARVDRAYTGELFF
>TRBV7-8|TRBJ1-2
CASSLRLSGSYGYTF
>TRBV2|TRBJ1-1
CASTPPAGTNTEAFF
>TRBV4-3|TRBJ2-3
CASSHGTADTQYF
>TRBV4-2|TRBJ1-4
CASSQGAVSGEKLFF
>TRBV29-1|TRBJ2-1
CSSKTGSTINEQFF